In its sample, the clone carrying this T cell receptor beta chain was seen many times. These data are taken from a study of CD8 T cells in ankylosing spondylitis. Germline CDR1 reads SGHTA; CDR2 reads FQGNSA. There are 15 residues in the CDR3. V lost 1 base and J 0 bases, leaving 9 bases between the germline ends. TCRdb called the 5' RACE reads again in MiXCR, with one record for every CDR3 protein. The data hold about 240,000 distinct CDR3 sequences, with around 7.8% observed a single time. Sequencing used blood, either unsorted or a sorted T cell fraction (not recorded which). The gene calls are TRBV7-2 and TRBJ1-2; D is ambiguous. This TCR was recovered from a male donor with ankylosing spondylitis or in good health (not recorded which). CDR3 bases: TGTGCCAGCAGCTTAGGGGTTGGATCTAACTATGGCTACACCTTC. This translates into CASSLGVGSNYGYTF.